These 9 T cell receptor beta chains originate from one sample sequenced in a study of blood T cells in healthy people across ages. It was with a sample-barcoded 5' primer and a J-beta primer mix that a second PCR of roughly 7 to 12 cycles was run. TCRdb processed the 5' RACE reads anew with MiXCR; each CDR3 protein has one entry. The sample yields about 540,000 distinct CDR3 sequences, about 24% seen once. The same sample was also used in a study of T cells of mothers and their children.

Sequencing was performed on blood. These receptor sequences come from a boy between 5 and 17 years old in good health.

This chain connects TRBV7-3 to TRBJ2-3, with TRBD2 as a possible D gene (5 bases). The CDR3 loop spans 17 amino acids. V was trimmed by 2 bases and J by 0 bases, leaving 15 bases between them. Germline values: CDR1 SGHTA, CDR2 FQGTGA. The DNA for the CDR3 is TGTGCCAGCAGCTTAGGTTTTGGTAGCGCCAGCACAGATACGCAGTATTTT. This gives the protein CASSLGFGSASTDTQYF.

This clonotype showed up just a few times. The chain carries TRBV6-5 and TRBJ2-7; 9 bases align to TRBD2. The CDR3 runs to 17 residues. With V trimmed by 2 bases and J by 2 bases, 10 bases remained unmatched. The V gene's germline CDR1 is MNHEY and CDR2 SVGAGI. The CDR3 nucleotides read TGTGCCAGCAGTTACGCCCTAGCTAGCGGGAATACCTACGAGCAGTACTTC. This encodes CASSYALASGNTYEQYF.

The chain links TRBV27 to TRBJ2-5; 10 bases agree with TRBD1. The J call may not be correct, given that the DNA end is closer to TRBJ2-1. Per germline, CDR1 MNHEY and CDR2 SMNVEV (reference sequence). The CDR3 is 14 residues long. Here the CDR3 DNA reads TGTGCCAGCAGATTACCTCGGGACAGGGGCCAGCAGTTCTTC. Protein product: CASRLPRDRGQQFF.

The chain employs TRBV7-9 and TRBJ2-3; D is unclear. CDR3 length: 15 residues. Trimming pared 5 bases from V and 4 bases from J, leaving 16 bases between. CDR1 SEHNR and CDR2 FQNEAQ come from the germline V gene (reference sequence). As DNA, the CDR3 is TGTGCCAGCAGCCCGTATCCGATTTGGGCAGATACGCAGTATTTT. Its translation is CASSPYPIWADTQYF.

The rearrangement uses TRBV30 and TRBJ2-6; D call uncertain. This CDR3 comprises 16 residues. Per germline, CDR1 GTSNPN and CDR2 SVGIG (reference sequence). V was pared by 3 bases and J by 2 bases, with 14 bases between. The CDR3 loop reads CAWSGRRFTGANVLTF. CDR3 DNA sequence: TGTGCCTGGAGCGGGCGCAGGTTTACTGGGGCCAACGTCCTGACTTTC.

This clonotype was picked up a small number of times. The rearrangement uses TRBV12-3 or TRBV12-4 and TRBJ1-1; TRBD1 matches 8 bases. Losses at the gene ends were 6 bases for V and 6 bases for J; bases not matched to a gene: 6. CDR3 length: 13 residues. For the CDR3, the DNA is TGTGCCAGCAGGGACAGGGATGACCCTGAAGCTTTCTTT. This encodes CASRDRDDPEAFF.

This clonotype has more than one count but fewer than ten. This chain joins TRBV20-1 and TRBJ1-2; a possible D gene is TRBD1 (5 bases). Trimming removed 2 bases at V and 2 bases at J, with 9 bases between. Germline CDR1 reads DFQATT; CDR2 reads SNEGSKA (reference sequence). This CDR3 is 13 amino acids long. CDR3 DNA: TGCAGTGCTAGATTCCAGGGAAACTATGGCTACACCTTC. The encoded protein is CSARFQGNYGYTF.

The rearrangement joins TRBV28 to TRBJ2-5; 13 bases agree with TRBD2. TRBJ2-7 matches the DNA end more closely, so the J call is doubtful. Germline V lookup: CDR1 MDHEN, CDR2 SYDVKM. The CDR3 totals 15 residues. CDR3 region: CASSLGTSGIYEQYF. CDR3 sequence (DNA): TGTGCCAGCAGTCTTGGGACTAGCGGGATCTACGAGCAGTACTTC.

The CDR3 DNA reads as TGCGCCAGCAGACTACAGGGATGGTCAATCGGGGAGCTGTTTTTT. The encoded protein is CASRLQGWSIGELFF. The genes are TRBV5-1 and TRBJ2-2, with D possibly being TRBD1 (6 bases). Trimming removed 5 bases from V and 7 bases from J, with 18 bases in between. The CDR3 covers 15 residues. Germline lookup yields CDR1 SGHRS and CDR2 YFSETQ.